This entry is about one T cell receptor beta chain. The germline V gene has CDR1 MDHEN and CDR2 SYDVKM. V was pared by 3 bases and J by 2 bases, with 7 bases of the junction left unmatched. The CDR3 is 15 amino acids. Data came from immunoSEQ multiplex PCR; TCRdb stores just in-frame clones and leaves some out. The repertoire includes more than 1,200,000 clones, 98% of them detected once, and 0.36% sits in the top ten. This entry belongs to a study of shared clonotypes between healthy human individuals. The source of this sequence is a man aged 25 to 40 in good health. The chain carries TRBV28 and TRBJ2-7; 7 bases line up with TRBD1. Sequencing input: naive CD4+ T cells sorted from blood. The subset denotes: CD45RA+ positively selected. The CDR3 here is CASSFLGQIAYEQYF. In nucleotides, the CDR3 is TGTGCCAGCAGTTTTTTGGGACAGATAGCCTACGAGCAGTACTTC. Combining the CDR3 with reference TRBV28 and TRBJ2-7 gives the whole variable domain DVKVTQSSRYLVKRTGEKVFLECVQDMDHENMFWYRQDPGLGLRLIYFSYDVKMKEKGDIPEGYSVSREKKERFSLILESASTNQTSMYLCASSFLGQIAYEQYFGPGTRLTVT.